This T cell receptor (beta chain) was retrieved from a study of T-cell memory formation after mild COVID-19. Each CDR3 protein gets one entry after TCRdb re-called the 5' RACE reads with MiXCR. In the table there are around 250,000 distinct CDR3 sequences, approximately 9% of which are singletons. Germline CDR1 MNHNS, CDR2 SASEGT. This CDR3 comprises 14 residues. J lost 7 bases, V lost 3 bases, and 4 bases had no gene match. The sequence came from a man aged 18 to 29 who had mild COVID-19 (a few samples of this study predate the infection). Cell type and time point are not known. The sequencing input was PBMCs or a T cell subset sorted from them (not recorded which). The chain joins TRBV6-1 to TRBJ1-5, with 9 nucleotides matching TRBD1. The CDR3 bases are TGTGCCAGCAGTGAGGACAGGGGAGTACAGCCCCAGCATTTT. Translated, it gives CASSEDRGVQPQHF.